The sequence of this TCR beta chain was determined in a study of blood T cell repertoires in COVID-19. V lost 4 bases to trimming and J lost 4 bases; unmatched junction nucleotides: 16. CDR1 is SGHDT and CDR2 is YYEEEE in the germline V gene. The CDR3 spans 19 residues. Residents of about two dozen US areas, aged about 18 to 95 years, made up the participants. The data were produced by immunoSEQ multiplex PCR, yet TCRdb's version contains in-frame clones alone and is incomplete. The sample includes roughly 180,000 clones, under 90% seen only once; the top ten take 15% to 20%. Source material: PBMCs or T cells enriched from blood (not recorded which). V gene TRBV5-6 combines with J gene TRBJ2-5; TRBD2 aligns across 13 bases. This clonotype was obtained from a man in his sixties who had recovered from COVID-19. CDR3 amino acids: CASSHPGLAGPLGSETQYF. The CDR3 DNA reads TGTGCCAGCAGCCATCCGGGACTAGCGGGACCCCTAGGGTCAGAGACCCAGTACTTC.